This paragraph reports one T cell receptor beta chain. From germline, CDR1 is SGHAT and CDR2 FQNNGV. This CDR3 has 16 residues. The V end was cut by 2 bases, the J end by 0 bases, with 11 bases between. This sample stems from a study of blood T cell repertoires in COVID-19. In the study's own analysis: Reference gene primer amplification gave estimated nucleated cell counts. Libraries were prepared by immunoSEQ multiplex PCR; TCRdb keeps only in-frame clonotypes and omits some of them. That table furnishes V, J and clone size, whereas the DNA furnished D and trimming. The data hold over 65,000 clones, with roughly 78% observed a single time.

This chain joins TRBV11-2 and TRBJ2-1, with D uncertain. The sequenced sample was peripheral blood. The sequence came from a man aged 55 to 70 with COVID-19, enrolled during active disease. The CDR3 protein is CASSLSPRSSYNEQFF. CDR3 DNA sequence: TGTGCCAGCAGCTTATCGCCCCGGAGCTCCTACAATGAGCAGTTCTTC. Full variable domain (missing parts from reference TRBV11-2 and TRBJ2-1): EAGVAQSPRYKIIEKRQSVAFWCNPISGHATLYWYQQILGQGPKLLIQFQNNGVVDDSQLPKDRFSAERLKGVDSTLKIQPAKLEDSAVYLCASSLSPRSSYNEQFFGPGTRLTVL.